This entry features one TCR beta chain sequence. The data were taken from a study of blood T cell repertoires in COVID-19. Study-level background: Italy, Spain and the United States were the sources of the convalescent and acute COVID-19 samples. Nucleic acid was either cDNA or gDNA, and it came from T cells, B-cell-depleted T cells, or PBMCs.

Original handling: Researchers report that nucleated cell counts were estimated from reference gene primer amplification. The protocol was immunoSEQ multiplex PCR, while the TCRdb copy is restricted to in-frame clones and leaves out a portion. D and trimming were read from the DNA, whereas the V and J calls and clone size are those reported in that table. The sample yields about 35,000 clones, 83% seen once. V shed 6 bases and J 3 bases; nucleotides not matched to a gene: 8. Germline-derived CDR1 and CDR2 are SGHRS and YFSETQ. The CDR3 length is 14 residues. What was sequenced was peripheral blood. The receptor was derived from a man aged 45-65 years with acute or convalescent COVID-19. This chain connects TRBV5-1 to TRBJ2-5; 7 bases fit TRBD1. CDR3 protein: CASTPDRAEETQYF. The CDR3 nucleotides are TGCGCCAGCACTCCCGACAGGGCGGAAGAGACCCAGTACTTC.